This TCR beta chain was identified in a study of blood T cells in healthy people across ages. Notes on the study in general: Without sorted subsets, naive and antigen-experienced compartments could not be conclusively compared.

Isolation per sample recovered at least 6 million PBMCs. At least 5 micrograms of total RNA were extracted per sample. This clonotype occurred a few times. Its antigen remains unidentified. For the second PCR, which ran for roughly 6 to 12 cycles, a sample-barcoded 5' primer and a J-beta primer mix were used. TCRdb processed the 5' RACE reads anew with MiXCR; each CDR3 protein has one entry. The profile shows hundreds of thousands of distinct CDR3 sequences, around 36% of them singletons. Germline loops: CDR1 MNHEY, CDR2 SVGAGI. CDR3 length: 14 residues. Trimming shortened V by 3 bases and J by 8 bases, and 13 bases separated the two germline ends.

The chain has TRBV6-5 and TRBJ1-4; D is unclear. The source of this sequence is a man younger than 35 in good health. The sample was blood. The CDR3 reads CASSYGQVGEKLFF. CDR3 bases: TGTGCCAGCAGTTATGGGCAGGTCGGGGAAAAACTGTTTTTT.